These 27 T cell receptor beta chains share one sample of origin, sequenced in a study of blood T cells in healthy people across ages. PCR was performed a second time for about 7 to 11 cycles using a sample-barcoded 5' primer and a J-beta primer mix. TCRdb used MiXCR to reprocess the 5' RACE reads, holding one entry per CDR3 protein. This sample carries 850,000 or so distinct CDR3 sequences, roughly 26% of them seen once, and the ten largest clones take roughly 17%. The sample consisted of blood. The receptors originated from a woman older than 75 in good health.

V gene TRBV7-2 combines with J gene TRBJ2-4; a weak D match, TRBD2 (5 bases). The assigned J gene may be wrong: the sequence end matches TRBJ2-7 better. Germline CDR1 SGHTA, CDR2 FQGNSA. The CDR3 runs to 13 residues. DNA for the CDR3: TGTGCCAGCAGAGGAGGCGGATACTACGAGCAGTACTTC. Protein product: CASRGGGYYEQYF.

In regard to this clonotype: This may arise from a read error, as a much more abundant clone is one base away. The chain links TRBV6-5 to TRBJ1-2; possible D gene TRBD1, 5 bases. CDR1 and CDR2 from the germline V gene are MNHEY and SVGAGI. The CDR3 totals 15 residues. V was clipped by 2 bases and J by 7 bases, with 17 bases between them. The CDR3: CASSYDQLRGCGYTF. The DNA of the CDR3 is TGTGCCAGCAGTTACGACCAACTAAGGGGCTGTGGCTACACCTTC.

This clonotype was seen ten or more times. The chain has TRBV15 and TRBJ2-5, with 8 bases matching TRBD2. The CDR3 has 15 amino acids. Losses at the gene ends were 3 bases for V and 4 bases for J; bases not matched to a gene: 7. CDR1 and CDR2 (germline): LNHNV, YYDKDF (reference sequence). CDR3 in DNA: TGTGCCACCAGCAGGGCGGGGGGAGGGCTAGAGACCCAGTACTTC. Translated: CATSRAGGGLETQYF.

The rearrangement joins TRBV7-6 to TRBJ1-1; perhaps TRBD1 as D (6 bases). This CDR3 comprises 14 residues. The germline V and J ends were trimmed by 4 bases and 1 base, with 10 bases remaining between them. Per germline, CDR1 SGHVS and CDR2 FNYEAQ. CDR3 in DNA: TGTGCCAGCAGCTATCGGACAGAGAACACTGAAGCTTTCTTT. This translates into CASSYRTENTEAFF.

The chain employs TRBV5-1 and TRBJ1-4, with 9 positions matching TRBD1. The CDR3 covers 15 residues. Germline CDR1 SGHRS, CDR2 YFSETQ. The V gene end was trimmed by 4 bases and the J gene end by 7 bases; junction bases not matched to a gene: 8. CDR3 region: CASSQTGGGFEKLFF. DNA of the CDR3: TGCGCCAGCAGCCAAACAGGGGGCGGGTTTGAAAAACTGTTTTTT. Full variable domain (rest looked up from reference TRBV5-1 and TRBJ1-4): KAGVTQTPRYLIKTRGQQVTLSCSPISGHRSVSWYQQTPGQGLQFLFEYFSETQRNKGNFPGRFSGRQFSNSRSEMNVSTLELGDSALYLCASSQTGGGFEKLFFGSGTQLSVL.

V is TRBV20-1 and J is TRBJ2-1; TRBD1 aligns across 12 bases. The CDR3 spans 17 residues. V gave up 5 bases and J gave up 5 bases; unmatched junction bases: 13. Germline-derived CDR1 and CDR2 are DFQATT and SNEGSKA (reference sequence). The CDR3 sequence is CSAPRDRGLPGHNEQFF. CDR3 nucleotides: TGCAGTGCTCCGCGGGACAGGGGGCTCCCGGGGCACAATGAGCAGTTCTTC.

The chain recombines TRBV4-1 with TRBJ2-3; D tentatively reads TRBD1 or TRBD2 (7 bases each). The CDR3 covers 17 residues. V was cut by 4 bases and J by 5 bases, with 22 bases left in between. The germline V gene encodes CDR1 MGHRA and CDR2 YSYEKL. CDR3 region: CASSPQGEGGPEDTQYF. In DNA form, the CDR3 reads TGCGCCAGCAGCCCGCAGGGGGAGGGGGGGCCTGAAGATACGCAGTATTTT.

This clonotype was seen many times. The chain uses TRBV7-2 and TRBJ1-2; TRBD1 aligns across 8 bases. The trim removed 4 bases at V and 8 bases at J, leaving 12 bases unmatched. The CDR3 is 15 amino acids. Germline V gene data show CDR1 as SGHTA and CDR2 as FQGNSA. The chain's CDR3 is CASSSINRGSGGYTF. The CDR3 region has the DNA TGTGCCAGCAGCTCCATAAACAGGGGGTCGGGGGGCTACACCTTC.

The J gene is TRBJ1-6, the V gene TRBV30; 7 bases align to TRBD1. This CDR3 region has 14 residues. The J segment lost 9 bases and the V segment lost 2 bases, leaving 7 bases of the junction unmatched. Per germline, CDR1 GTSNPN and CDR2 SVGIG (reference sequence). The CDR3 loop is CAWSPRQGVSPLHF. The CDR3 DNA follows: TGTGCCTGGAGTCCCAGACAGGGAGTTTCACCCCTCCACTTT.

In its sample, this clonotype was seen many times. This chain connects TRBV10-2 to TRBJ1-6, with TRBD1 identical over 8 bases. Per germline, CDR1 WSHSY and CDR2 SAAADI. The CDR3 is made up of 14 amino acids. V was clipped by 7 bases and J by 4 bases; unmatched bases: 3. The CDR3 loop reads CASTQGAYNSPLHF. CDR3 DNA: TGCGCCAGCACTCAGGGGGCATATAATTCACCCCTCCACTTT.

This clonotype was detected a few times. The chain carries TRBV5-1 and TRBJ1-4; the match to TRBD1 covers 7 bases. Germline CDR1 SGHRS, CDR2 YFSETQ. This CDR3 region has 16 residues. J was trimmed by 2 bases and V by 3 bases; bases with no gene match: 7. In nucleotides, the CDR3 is TGCGCCAGCAGCTCCGGGACAGTGAGGACTAATGAAAAACTGTTTTTT. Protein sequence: CASSSGTVRTNEKLFF. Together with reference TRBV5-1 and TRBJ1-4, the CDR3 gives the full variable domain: KAGVTQTPRYLIKTRGQQVTLSCSPISGHRSVSWYQQTPGQGLQFLFEYFSETQRNKGNFPGRFSGRQFSNSRSEMNVSTLELGDSALYLCASSSGTVRTNEKLFFGSGTQLSVL.

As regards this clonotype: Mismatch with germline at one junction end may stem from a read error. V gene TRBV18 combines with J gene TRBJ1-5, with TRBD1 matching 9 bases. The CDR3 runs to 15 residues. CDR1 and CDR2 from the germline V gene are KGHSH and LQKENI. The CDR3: CARSSLDRGNQPQHF. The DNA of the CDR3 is TGTGCCCGCTCAAGCCTGGACAGGGGAAATCAGCCCCAGCATTTT.

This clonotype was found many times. CDR3 region: CASSRDYWTGDSGANVLTF. The CDR3 DNA reads TGTGCCAGCAGTCGGGATTATTGGACAGGGGACTCTGGGGCCAACGTCCTGACTTTC. This chain joins TRBV6-2 or TRBV6-3 and TRBJ2-6, with 9 bases lining up with TRBD1. Per germline, CDR1 MNHEY and CDR2 SVGEGT. The CDR3 runs to 19 residues. Trimming removed 5 bases from V and 0 bases from J; junction bases left unmatched: 11.

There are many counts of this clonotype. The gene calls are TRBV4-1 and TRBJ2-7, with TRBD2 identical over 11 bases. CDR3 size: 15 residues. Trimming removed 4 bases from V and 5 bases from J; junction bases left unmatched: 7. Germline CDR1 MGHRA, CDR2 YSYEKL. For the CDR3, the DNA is TGCGCCAGCAGCCCCCAGACTAGCGGGGCCCACGAGCAGTACTTC. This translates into CASSPQTSGAHEQYF.

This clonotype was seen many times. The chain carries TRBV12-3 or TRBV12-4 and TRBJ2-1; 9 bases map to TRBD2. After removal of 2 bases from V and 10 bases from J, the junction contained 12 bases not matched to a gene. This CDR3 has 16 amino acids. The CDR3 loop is CASSLSTLAGYGEQFF. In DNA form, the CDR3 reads TGTGCCAGCAGTTTAAGCACTCTAGCGGGGTACGGGGAGCAGTTCTTC.

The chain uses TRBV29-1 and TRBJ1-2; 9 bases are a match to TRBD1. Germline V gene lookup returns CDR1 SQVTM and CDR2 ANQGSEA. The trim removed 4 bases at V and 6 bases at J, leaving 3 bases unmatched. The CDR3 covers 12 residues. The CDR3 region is CSVGDRVNGYTF. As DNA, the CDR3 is TGCAGCGTTGGGGACAGGGTAAATGGCTACACCTTC.

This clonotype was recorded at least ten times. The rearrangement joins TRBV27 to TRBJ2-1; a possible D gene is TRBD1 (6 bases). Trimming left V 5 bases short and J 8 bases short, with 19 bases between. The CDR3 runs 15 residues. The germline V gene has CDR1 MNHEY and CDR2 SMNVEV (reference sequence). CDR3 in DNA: TGTGCCAGCAGTCCCAGAGGGACAACGCGTGATGAGCAGTTCTTC. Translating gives CASSPRGTTRDEQFF.

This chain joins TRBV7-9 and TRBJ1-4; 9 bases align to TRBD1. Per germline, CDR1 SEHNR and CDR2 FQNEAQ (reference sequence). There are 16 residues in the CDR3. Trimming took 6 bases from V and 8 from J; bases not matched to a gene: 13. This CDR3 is CASRARPGQGTEKLFF. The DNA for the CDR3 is TGTGCCAGCAGAGCCCGGCCGGGACAGGGTACCGAAAAACTGTTTTTT.

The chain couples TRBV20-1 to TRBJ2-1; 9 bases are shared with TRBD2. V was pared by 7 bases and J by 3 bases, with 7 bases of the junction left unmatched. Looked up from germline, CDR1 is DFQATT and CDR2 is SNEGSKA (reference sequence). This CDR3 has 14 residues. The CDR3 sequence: CSVTGLAGYNEQFF. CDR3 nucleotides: TGCAGTGTGACGGGACTAGCCGGCTACAATGAGCAGTTCTTC.

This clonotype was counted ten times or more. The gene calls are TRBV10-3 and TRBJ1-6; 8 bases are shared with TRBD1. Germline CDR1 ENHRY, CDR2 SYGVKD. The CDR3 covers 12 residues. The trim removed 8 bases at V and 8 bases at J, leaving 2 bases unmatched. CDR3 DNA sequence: TGTGCCATCGGGACAGGCGATTCACCCCTCCACTTT. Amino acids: CAIGTGDSPLHF.

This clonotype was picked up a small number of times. CDR3: CASSPGVSDYGYTF. The CDR3 DNA sequence: TGTGCCAGCAGTCCGGGGGTATCTGACTATGGCTACACCTTC. V gene TRBV6-5 combines with J gene TRBJ1-2, with D perhaps TRBD1 (5 bases). V lost 5 bases, J lost 3 bases, and 13 bases lay in between. The CDR3 length is 14 residues. Germline CDR1 is MNHEY and CDR2 is SVGAGI.

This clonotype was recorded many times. The CDR3 region has the DNA TGTGCCAGCAGTTACTCGAGGGGAGGGGGCAAGAGCAAATGGGGCTACACCTTC. Its translation: CASSYSRGGGKSKWGYTF. The J gene is TRBJ1-2, the V gene TRBV6-5, with TRBD1 matching 7 bases. With V trimmed by 0 bases and J by 8 bases, 18 bases remained unmatched. The CDR3 runs to 18 residues. Germline loops: CDR1 MNHEY, CDR2 SVGAGI.

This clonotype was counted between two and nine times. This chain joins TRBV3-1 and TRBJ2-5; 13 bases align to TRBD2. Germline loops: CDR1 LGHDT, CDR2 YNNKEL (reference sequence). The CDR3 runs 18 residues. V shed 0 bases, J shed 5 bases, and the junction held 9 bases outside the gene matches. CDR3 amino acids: CASSQDRLAGGRGETQYF. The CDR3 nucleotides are TGTGCCAGCAGCCAAGATCGACTAGCGGGGGGCCGGGGGGAGACCCAGTACTTC.

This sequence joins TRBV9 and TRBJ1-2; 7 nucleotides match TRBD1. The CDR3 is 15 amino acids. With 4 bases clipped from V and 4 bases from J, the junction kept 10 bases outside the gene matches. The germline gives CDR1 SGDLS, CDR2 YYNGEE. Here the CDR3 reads CASSLLEGASYGYTF. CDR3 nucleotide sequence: TGTGCCAGCAGCCTCCTCGAGGGGGCTTCCTATGGCTACACCTTC.

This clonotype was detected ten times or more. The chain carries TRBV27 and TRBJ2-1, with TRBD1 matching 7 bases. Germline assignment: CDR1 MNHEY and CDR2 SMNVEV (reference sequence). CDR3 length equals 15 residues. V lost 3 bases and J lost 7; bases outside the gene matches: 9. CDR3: CASSFARTGGNEQFF. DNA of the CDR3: TGTGCCAGCAGTTTTGCCCGGACAGGAGGAAATGAGCAGTTCTTC.

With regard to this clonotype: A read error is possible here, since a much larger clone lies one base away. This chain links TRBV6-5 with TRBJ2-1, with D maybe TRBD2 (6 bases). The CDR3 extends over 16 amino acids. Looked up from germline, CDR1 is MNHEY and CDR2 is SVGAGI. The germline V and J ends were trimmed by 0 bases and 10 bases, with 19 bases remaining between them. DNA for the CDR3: TGTGCCAGCAGTTACTCGATGGATGCGGGGACCTACGAGCAGTTCTTC. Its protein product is CASSYSMDAGTYEQFF.

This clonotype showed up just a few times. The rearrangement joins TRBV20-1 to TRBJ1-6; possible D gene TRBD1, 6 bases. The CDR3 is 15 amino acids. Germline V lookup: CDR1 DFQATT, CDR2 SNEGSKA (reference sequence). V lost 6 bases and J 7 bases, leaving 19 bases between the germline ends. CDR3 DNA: TGCAGTGCCCACGGGGGGCAGGGGCGGAATTCACCCCTCCACTTT. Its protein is CSAHGGQGRNSPLHF.